Described below is a single T cell receptor (beta chain) sequence and its context. The antigen remains undetermined. Amplification used 60 Vbeta primers and 13 Jbeta primers. Clones were sequenced by immunoSEQ multiplex PCR, and TCRdb holds only the in-frame ones, with some missing. The table lists about 120,000 clones, roughly 71% of them singletons. The data stem from a study of cytomegalovirus exposure and HLA in healthy donors. Study background: Across a few hundred genotyped donors, about 81% landed in the Caucasian-associated ancestry cluster. Study-wide results and limits: The study reported that TCR beta sequences accurately predicted HLA-A and HLA-B alleles in most subjects. Among TCR beta chains, those listed as cytomegalovirus-associated numbered more than 150.

CDR3 length: 16 residues. Germline V gives CDR1 SGDLS, CDR2 YYNGEE. V lost 3 bases to trimming and J lost 7 bases; unmatched junction nucleotides: 9. The TCR sequence derives from a middle-aged woman in good health and CMV-seropositive. The sample was PBMCs. This sequence joins TRBV9 and TRBJ2-7; TRBD2 aligns across 14 bases. This CDR3 reads CASSDRLAGGPREQYF. DNA of the CDR3: TGTGCCAGCAGCGACCGACTAGCGGGAGGGCCGAGGGAGCAGTACTTC.